A selection of T cell receptor beta chains follows, all from one sample in a study of T cell repertoires in cytomegalovirus infection. TCRdb reprocessed the reads with MiXCR, giving one entry per CDR3 protein. The data contain hundreds of thousands of distinct CDR3 sequences, 20% to 25% of them singletons. Sequenced input: CD8+ T cells from PBMCs. These receptors were obtained from a human donor in good health (CMV status not recorded). Some clones in this sample may be carry-over from other donors' samples. CDR3s include the opening cysteine and the closing phenylalanine or tryptophan. The D gene is left open where the match is weak. Clone size, where shown, is once, few, many, or a class for clones that have expanded.

v_call	clone_size	j_call	d_call	cdr3_nt	cdr3_aa
TRBV14	few	TRBJ2-2	NA	TGTGCCAGCAGATACAGGGCGATCGGGGAGCTGTTTTTT	CASRYRAIGELFF
TRBV6-5	NA	TRBJ2-1	TRBD1	TGTGCCAGCAGTATTCTCCCGACAGGGGATGAGCAGTTCTTC	CASSILPTGDEQFF
TRBV7-9	many	TRBJ1-1	NA	TGTGCCAGCGTTCTGTCGGCGAACCCAGAAGCTTTCTTT	CASVLSANPEAFF
TRBV10-3	once	TRBJ2-7	NA	TGTGCCATCAGGGACGGGGCCTACGAGCAGTACTTC	CAIRDGAYEQYF
TRBV11-2	NA	TRBJ1-1	TRBD1	TGTGCCAGCAGCTTAGTCGGGACAGGGGGCGCGAGCACTGAAGCTTTCTTT	CASSLVGTGGASTEAFF
TRBV28	many	TRBJ1-1	NA	TGTGCCAGCAGTCCCCTGGGGGGCAACACTGAAGCTTTCTTT	CASSPLGGNTEAFF
TRBV6-5	NA	TRBJ2-2	NA	TGTGCCAGCAGTTACTCGGCGCGGAGGGCACAGAACACCGGGGAGCTGTTTTTT	CASSYSARRAQNTGELFF
TRBV13	few	TRBJ1-5	NA	TGTGCCAGCAGCCCCGGGATAAATCAGCCCCAGCATTTT	CASSPGINQPQHF
TRBV4-3	many	TRBJ2-1	TRBD1	TGCGCCAGCAGCCCGGCGGGACAGGTCTACAATGAGCAGTTCTTC	CASSPAGQVYNEQFF
TRBV14	few	TRBJ2-1	NA	TGTGCCAGCAGCCAAGATTGGATGAACAATGAGCAGTTCTTC	CASSQDWMNNEQFF
TRBV4-3	NA	TRBJ2-1	TRBD1	TGCGCCGGCAGCCAAGATCGATCGACAGGGGGAGGGAATGAGCAGTTCTTC	CAGSQDRSTGGGNEQFF
TRBV19	many	TRBJ2-1	NA	TGTGCCAGTACTCCCACGGGGCGCAGGGCCTACAATGAGCAGTTCTTC	CASTPTGRRAYNEQFF
TRBV7-2	few	TRBJ1-5	NA	TGTGCCAGCAGCGTCTGGGGCCAGGTAAATCAGCCCCAGCATTTT	CASSVWGQVNQPQHF
TRBV20-1	NA	TRBJ1-6	TRBD1	TGCAGTGCTAGAGACTCCACAGGGGTGGGACATAATTCACCCCTCCACTTT	CSARDSTGVGHNSPLHF
TRBV20-1	NA	TRBJ1-4	NA	TGCAGTGCCTCCCAGGGACGATCCGTCAGGGAAAAACTGTTTTTT	CSASQGRSVREKLFF
TRBV7-9	few	TRBJ2-3	TRBD1	TGTGCCAGCAGCCCCGACAGGGTATTTGATACGCAGTATTTT	CASSPDRVFDTQYF
TRBV7-9	NA	TRBJ2-1	NA	TGTGCCACCCTCGATCCCCAGAACAATGAGCAGTTCTTC	CATLDPQNNEQFF
TRBV10-2	few	TRBJ2-3	NA	TGCGCCAGCAGTGAGTCGTTAAGACTAGACCGCACAGATACGCAGTATTTT	CASSESLRLDRTDTQYF
TRBV10-3	NA	TRBJ1-5	NA	TGTGCCATCAGTGAACAAAATAGCAATCAGCCCCAGCATTTT	CAISEQNSNQPQHF
TRBV28	few	TRBJ2-1	TRBD2	TGTGCCAGCAGCCTCACAGGGACTAGCGGGGGGGCCGGCCTGACGGGAAATGAGCAGTTCTTC	CASSLTGTSGGAGLTGNEQFF
TRBV7-1	NA	TRBJ2-7	NA	TGTGCCAGCGGCAGGATCTCCTACGAGCAGTACTTC	CASGRISYEQYF
TRBV20-1	few	TRBJ2-7	NA	TGCAGTGCTAGAGATCGAAATGTAGGCTACGAGCAGTACTTC	CSARDRNVGYEQYF
TRBV7-6	many	TRBJ1-3	NA	TGTGCCAGCAGCCTAATACCCCTGTCGGAAGGTGGAGGAAACACCATATATTTT	CASSLIPLSEGGGNTIYF
TRBV6-2/TRBV6-3	NA	TRBJ2-3	NA	TGTGCCAGCAGCACACTAGCCAGCACAGATACGCAGTATTTT	CASSTLASTDTQYF
TRBV19	few	TRBJ1-1	TRBD1	TGTGCCAGTAGTATACTTCCCGGGACAGCGAACACTGAAGCTTTCTTT	CASSILPGTANTEAFF
TRBV28	NA	TRBJ1-3	NA	TGTGCCAGCAGTATAAGGGGTCCCTCTGGAAACACCATATATTTT	CASSIRGPSGNTIYF
TRBV28	few	TRBJ2-1	NA	TGTGCCAGCAGTTTACTAGTTGACGATGAGCAGTTCTTC	CASSLLVDDEQFF
TRBV9	many	TRBJ2-2	NA	TGTGCCAGTTCTGCAGGAGGAACCGGGGAGCTGTTTTTT	CASSAGGTGELFF
TRBV20-1	many	TRBJ2-7	TRBD1	TGCAGTGCTAGAGATATGGACAGGGGTTACGAGCAGTACTTC	CSARDMDRGYEQYF
TRBV5-1	few	TRBJ2-1	NA	TGCGCCAGCAGCTTTAGGCGGGGCCCCCCACAAAATGAGCAGTTCTTC	CASSFRRGPPQNEQFF
TRBV29-1	few	TRBJ2-2	NA	TGCAGCGTTGACAAGGGTGGGGACACCGGGGAGCTGTTTTTT	CSVDKGGDTGELFF